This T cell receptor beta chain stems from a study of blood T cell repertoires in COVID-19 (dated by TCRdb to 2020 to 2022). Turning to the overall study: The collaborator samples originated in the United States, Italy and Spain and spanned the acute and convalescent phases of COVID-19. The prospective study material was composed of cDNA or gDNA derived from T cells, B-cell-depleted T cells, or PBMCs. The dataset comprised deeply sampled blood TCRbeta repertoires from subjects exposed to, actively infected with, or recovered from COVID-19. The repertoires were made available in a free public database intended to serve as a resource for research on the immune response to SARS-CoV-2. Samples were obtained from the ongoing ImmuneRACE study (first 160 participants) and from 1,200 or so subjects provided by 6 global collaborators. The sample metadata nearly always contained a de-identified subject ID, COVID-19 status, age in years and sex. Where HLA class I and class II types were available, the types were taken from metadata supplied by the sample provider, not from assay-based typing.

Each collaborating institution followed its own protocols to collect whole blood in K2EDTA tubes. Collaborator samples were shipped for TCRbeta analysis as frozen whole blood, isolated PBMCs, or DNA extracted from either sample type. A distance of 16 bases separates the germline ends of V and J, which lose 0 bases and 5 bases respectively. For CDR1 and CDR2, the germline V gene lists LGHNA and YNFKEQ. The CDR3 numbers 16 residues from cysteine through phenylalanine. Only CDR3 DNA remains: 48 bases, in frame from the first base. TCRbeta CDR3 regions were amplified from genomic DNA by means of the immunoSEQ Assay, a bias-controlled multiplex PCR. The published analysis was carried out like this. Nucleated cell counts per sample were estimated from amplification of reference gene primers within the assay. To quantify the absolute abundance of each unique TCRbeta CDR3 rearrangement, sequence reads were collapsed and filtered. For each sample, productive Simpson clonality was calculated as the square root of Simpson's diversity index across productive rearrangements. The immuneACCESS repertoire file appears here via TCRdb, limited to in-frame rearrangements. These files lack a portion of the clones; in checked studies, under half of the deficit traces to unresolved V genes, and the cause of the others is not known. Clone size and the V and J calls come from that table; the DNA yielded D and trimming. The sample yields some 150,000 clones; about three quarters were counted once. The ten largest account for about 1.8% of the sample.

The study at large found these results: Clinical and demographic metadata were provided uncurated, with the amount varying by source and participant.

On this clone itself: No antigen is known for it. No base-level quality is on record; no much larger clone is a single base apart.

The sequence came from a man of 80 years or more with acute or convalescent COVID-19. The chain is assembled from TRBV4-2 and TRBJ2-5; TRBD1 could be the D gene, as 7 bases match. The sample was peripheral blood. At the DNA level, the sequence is TGTGCCAGCAGCCAAGATCAGCAGGGGGGAAGGGAGACCCAGTACTTC. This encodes CASSQDQQGGRETQYF.